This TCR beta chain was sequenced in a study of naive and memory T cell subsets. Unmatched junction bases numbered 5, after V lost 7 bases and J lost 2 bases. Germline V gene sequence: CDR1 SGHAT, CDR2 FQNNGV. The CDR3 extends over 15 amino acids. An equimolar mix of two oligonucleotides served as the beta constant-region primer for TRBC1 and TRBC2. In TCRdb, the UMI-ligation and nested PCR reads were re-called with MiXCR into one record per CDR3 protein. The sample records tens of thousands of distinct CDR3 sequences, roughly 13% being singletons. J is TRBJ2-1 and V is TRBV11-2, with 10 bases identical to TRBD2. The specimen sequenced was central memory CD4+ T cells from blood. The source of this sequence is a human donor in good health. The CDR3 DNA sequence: TGTGCCAGCATCCTTCTAGCGGGAGCCTACAATGAGCAGTTCTTC. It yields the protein CASILLAGAYNEQFF.